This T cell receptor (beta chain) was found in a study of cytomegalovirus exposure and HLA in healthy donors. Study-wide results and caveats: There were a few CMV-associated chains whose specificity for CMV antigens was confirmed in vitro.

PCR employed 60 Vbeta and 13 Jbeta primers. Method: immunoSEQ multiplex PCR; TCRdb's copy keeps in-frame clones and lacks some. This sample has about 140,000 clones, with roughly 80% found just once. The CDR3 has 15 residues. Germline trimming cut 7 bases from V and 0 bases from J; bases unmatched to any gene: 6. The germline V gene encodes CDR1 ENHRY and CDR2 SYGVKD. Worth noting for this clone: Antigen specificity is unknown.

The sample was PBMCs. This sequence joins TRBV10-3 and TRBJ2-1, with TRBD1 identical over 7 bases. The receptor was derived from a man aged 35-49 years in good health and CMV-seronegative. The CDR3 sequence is CAITNRDSSYNEQFF. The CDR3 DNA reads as TGTGCCATCACCAATAGGGACAGCTCCTACAATGAGCAGTTCTTC.